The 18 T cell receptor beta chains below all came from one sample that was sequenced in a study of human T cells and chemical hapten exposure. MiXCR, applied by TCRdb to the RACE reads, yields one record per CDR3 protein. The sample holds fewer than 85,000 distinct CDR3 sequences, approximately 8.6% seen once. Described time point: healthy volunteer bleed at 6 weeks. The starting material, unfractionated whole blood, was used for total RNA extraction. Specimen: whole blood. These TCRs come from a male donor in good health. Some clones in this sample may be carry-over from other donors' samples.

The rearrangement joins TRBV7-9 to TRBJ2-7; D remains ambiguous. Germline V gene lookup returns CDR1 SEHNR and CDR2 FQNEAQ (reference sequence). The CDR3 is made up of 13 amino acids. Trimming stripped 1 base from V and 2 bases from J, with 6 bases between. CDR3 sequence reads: CASSLGTAYEQYF. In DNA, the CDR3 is TGTGCCAGCAGCTTAGGGACGGCCTACGAGCAGTACTTC.

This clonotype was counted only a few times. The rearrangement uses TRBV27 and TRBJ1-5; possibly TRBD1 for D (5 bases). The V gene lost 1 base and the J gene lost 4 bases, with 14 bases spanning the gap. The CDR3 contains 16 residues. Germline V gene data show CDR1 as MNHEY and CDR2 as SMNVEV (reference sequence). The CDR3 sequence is CASSLYGEGVNQPQHF. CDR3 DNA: TGTGCCAGCAGTTTATATGGGGAAGGGGTAAATCAGCCCCAGCATTTT.

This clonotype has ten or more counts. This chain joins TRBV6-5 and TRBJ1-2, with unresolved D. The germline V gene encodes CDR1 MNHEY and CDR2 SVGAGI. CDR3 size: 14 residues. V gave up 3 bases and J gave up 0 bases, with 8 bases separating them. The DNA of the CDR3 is TGTGCCAGCAGTTATTCCAAGGCTAACTATGGCTACACCTTC. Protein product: CASSYSKANYGYTF.

This CDR3 reads CASSLRTSGTNEQFF. In DNA form, the CDR3 reads TGTGCCAGCAGCCTTCGGACTAGCGGAACGAATGAGCAGTTCTTC. The chain employs TRBV3-1 and TRBJ2-1, with 10 nucleotides matching TRBD2. This CDR3 has 15 amino acids. CDR1 and CDR2 from the germline V gene are LGHDT and YNNKEL (reference sequence). V trimming: 4 bases; J trimming: 7 bases; junction bases outside the gene matches: 7.

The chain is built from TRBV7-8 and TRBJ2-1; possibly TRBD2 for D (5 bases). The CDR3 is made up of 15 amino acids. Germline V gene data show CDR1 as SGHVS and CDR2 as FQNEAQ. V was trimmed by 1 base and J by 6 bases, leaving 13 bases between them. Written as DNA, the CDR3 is TGTGCCAGCAGCTTAGTTTCTAGCAGGAGCAATGAGCAGTTCTTC. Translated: CASSLVSSRSNEQFF.

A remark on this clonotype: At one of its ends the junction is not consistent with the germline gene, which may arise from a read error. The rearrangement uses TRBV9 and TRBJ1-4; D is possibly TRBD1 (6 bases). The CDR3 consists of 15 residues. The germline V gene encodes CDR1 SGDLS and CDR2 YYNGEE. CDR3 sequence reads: CTSSVGGGINEKLFF. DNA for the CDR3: TGTACCAGCAGCGTAGGGGGGGGAATTAATGAAAAACTGTTTTTT.

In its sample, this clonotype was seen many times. CDR3 nucleotide sequence: TGTGCCAGCAGGGGACAGGGGGCAGGAAGCAATCAGCCCCAGCATTTT. Its translation is CASRGQGAGSNQPQHF. The chain uses TRBV6-2 or TRBV6-3 and TRBJ1-5; 12 bases are a match to TRBD1. The germline gives CDR1 MNHEY, CDR2 SVGEGT. V dropped 6 bases and J dropped 1; count of bases not matched to a gene: 4. CDR3 size: 16 residues.

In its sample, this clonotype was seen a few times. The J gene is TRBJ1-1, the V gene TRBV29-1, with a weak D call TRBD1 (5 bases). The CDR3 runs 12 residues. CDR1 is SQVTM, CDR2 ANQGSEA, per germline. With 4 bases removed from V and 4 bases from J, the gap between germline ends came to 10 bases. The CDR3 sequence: CSVVSGGTEAFF. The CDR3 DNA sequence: TGCAGCGTTGTCAGTGGGGGCACTGAAGCTTTCTTT.

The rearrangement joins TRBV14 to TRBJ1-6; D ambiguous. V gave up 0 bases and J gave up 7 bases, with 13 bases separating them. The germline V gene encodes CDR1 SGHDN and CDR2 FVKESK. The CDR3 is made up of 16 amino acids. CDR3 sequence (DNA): TGTGCCAGCAGCCAAGAGGGCGCCCCGCGGAATTCACCCCTCCACTTT. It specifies CASSQEGAPRNSPLHF.

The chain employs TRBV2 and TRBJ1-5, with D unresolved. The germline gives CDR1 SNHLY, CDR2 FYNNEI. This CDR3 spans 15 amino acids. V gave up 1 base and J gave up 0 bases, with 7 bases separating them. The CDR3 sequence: CASSEGAASNQPQHF. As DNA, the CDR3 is TGTGCCAGCAGTGAAGGGGCAGCTAGCAATCAGCCCCAGCATTTT.

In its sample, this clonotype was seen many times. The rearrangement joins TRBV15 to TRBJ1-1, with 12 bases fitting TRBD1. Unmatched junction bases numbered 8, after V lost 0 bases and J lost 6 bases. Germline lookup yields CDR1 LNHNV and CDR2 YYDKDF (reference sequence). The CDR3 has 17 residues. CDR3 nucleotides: TGTGCCACCAGCAGAGATCGGGGACAGGGGGCGAAAGCTGAAGCTTTCTTT. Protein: CATSRDRGQGAKAEAFF.

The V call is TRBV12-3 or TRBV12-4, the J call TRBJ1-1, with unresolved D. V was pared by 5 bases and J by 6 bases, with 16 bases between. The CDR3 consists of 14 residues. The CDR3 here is CASSNSDEAAEAFF. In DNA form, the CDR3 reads TGTGCCAGCAGTAATAGTGACGAAGCGGCTGAAGCTTTCTTT.

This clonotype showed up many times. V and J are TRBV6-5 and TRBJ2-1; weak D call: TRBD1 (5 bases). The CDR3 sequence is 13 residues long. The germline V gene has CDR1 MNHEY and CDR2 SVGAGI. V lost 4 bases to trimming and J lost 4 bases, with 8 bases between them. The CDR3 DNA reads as TGTGCCAGCAGTTGGGGCAGTTACAATGAGCAGTTCTTC. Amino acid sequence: CASSWGSYNEQFF.

CDR3 nucleotide sequence: TGTGCCATCTACAGCAATGAAAAACTGTTTTTT. Protein: CAIYSNEKLFF. The V gene is TRBV28, the J gene TRBJ1-4; D gene unclear. Germline V gene lookup returns CDR1 MDHEN and CDR2 SYDVKM. The V gene lost 10 bases and the J gene lost 5 bases, with 8 bases spanning the gap. The CDR3 is 11 amino acids. Full variable domain (remainder filled in from reference TRBV28 and TRBJ1-4): DVKVTQSSRYLVKRTGEKVFLECVQDMDHENMFWYRQDPGLGLRLIYFSYDVKMKEKGDIPEGYSVSREKKERFSLILESASTNQTSMYLCAIYSNEKLFFGSGTQLSVL.

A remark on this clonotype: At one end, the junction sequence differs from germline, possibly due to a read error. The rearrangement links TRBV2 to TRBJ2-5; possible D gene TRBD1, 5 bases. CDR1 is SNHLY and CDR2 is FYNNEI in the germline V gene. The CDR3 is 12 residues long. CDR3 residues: CVSRQSKETQYF. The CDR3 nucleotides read TGTGTCAGCAGACAGTCTAAAGAGACCCAGTACTTC.

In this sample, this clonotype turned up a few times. Here the CDR3 DNA reads TGTGCCAGCTCCCCCGATCTCCACTCCTACAATGAGCAGTTCTTC. As protein: CASSPDLHSYNEQFF. J is TRBJ2-1 and V is TRBV18; unclear D gene. Deletions cut 6 bases from V and 0 bases from J, with 12 bases between. Germline CDR1 reads KGHSH; CDR2 reads LQKENI. CDR3 size: 15 residues.

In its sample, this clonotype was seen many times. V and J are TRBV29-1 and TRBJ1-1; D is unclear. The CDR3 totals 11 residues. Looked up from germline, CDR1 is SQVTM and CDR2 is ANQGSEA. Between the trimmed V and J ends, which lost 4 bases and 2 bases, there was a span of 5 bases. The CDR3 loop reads CSVGHNTEAFF. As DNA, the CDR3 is TGCAGCGTTGGACACAACACTGAAGCTTTCTTT. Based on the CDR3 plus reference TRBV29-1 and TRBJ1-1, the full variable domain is SAVISQKPSRDICQRGTSLTIQCQVDSQVTMMFWYRQQPGQSLTLIATANQGSEATYESGFVIDKFPISRPNLTFSTLTVSNMSPEDSSIYLCSVGHNTEAFFGQGTRLTVV.

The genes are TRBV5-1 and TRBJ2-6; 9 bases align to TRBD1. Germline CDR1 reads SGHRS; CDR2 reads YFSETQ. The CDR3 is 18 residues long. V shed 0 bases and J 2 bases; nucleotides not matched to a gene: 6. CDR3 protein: CASSLATGGATGANVLTF. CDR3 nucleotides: TGCGCCAGCAGCTTGGCAACAGGGGGCGCGACTGGGGCCAACGTCCTGACTTTC.